These 26 T cell receptor beta chains were all obtained from the same sample, sequenced in a study of cytomegalovirus exposure and HLA in healthy donors. Profiled with immunoSEQ multiplex PCR; TCRdb holds only in-frame clones, not every one. The sample lists 110,000 or so clones, about 85% seen once, with about 2.9% in the top ten. Sequencing was carried out using PBMCs. These receptors originate from a young woman in good health and CMV-seronegative.

The rearrangement uses TRBV27 and TRBJ1-2; maybe TRBD1 (6 bases). The CDR3 sequence is 15 residues long. CDR1 MNHEY and CDR2 SMNVEV come from the germline V gene (reference sequence). V gave up 6 bases and J gave up 3 bases, with 17 bases separating them. The CDR3 reads CASRLKGGEYYGYTF. The CDR3 DNA follows: TGTGCCAGCAGATTAAAAGGGGGGGAATACTATGGCTACACCTTC.

The chain is built from TRBV27 and TRBJ1-1; TRBD1 might be the D (5 bases). The CDR3 consists of 15 residues. Trimming left V 7 bases short and J 4 bases short, with 19 bases between. Germline CDR1 MNHEY, CDR2 SMNVEV (reference sequence). The CDR3 coding sequence is TGTGCCAGCACCGTACTCGGGGGGAAAGGCACTGAAGCTTTCTTT. Amino acid sequence: CASTVLGGKGTEAFF.

The genes are TRBV28 and TRBJ1-1, with D possibly TRBD1 on 5 matching bases. Trimming stripped 3 bases from V and 7 bases from J, with 18 bases between. Germline CDR1 reads MDHEN; CDR2 reads SYDVKM. The CDR3 is 15 amino acids. DNA for the CDR3: TGTGCCAGCAGTTTCCCGGCCGGATATAGGGGTGAAGCTTTCTTT. This encodes CASSFPAGYRGEAFF. The whole variable domain, filled in from reference TRBV28 and TRBJ1-1, reads DVKVTQSSRYLVKRTGEKVFLECVQDMDHENMFWYRQDPGLGLRLIYFSYDVKMKEKGDIPEGYSVSREKKERFSLILESASTNQTSMYLCASSFPAGYRGEAFFGQGTRLTVV.

V usage is TRBV30 and J usage is TRBJ1-1; no clear D gene. Trimming removed 0 bases from V and 8 bases from J, with 10 bases in between. CDR1 is GTSNPN and CDR2 is SVGIG in the germline V gene (reference sequence). The CDR3 has 12 residues. The CDR3 spells CAWSVRASEAFF. CDR3 coding DNA: TGTGCCTGGAGTGTACGAGCGTCCGAAGCTTTCTTT. Full variable domain (missing parts from reference TRBV30 and TRBJ1-1): SQTIHQWPATLVQPVGSPLSLECTVEGTSNPNLYWYRQAAGRGLQLLFYSVGIGQISSEVPQNLSASRPQDRQFILSSKKLLLSDSGFYLCAWSVRASEAFFGQGTRLTVV.

The chain links TRBV18 to TRBJ1-2; possibly TRBD1 for D (5 bases). The V end lost 1 base, the J end lost 7 bases, and 13 bases lay between the germline ends. Germline V gene data show CDR1 as KGHSH and CDR2 as LQKENI. The CDR3 runs to 14 residues. The chain's CDR3 is CASSPQQAGGGYTF. CDR3 nucleotides: TGTGCCAGCTCACCACAGCAGGCCGGGGGTGGCTACACCTTC.

The genes are TRBV27 and TRBJ2-1, with no clear D. This CDR3 region has 18 residues. Trimming took 6 bases from V and 1 from J, leaving 22 bases between them. Germline CDR1 reads MNHEY; CDR2 reads SMNVEV (reference sequence). The CDR3 DNA follows: TGTGCCAGCAGCAAAGGTGGGCAGCTCCACAGATCCTACAATGAGCAGTTCTTC. Residues: CASSKGGQLHRSYNEQFF.

J is TRBJ1-6 and V is TRBV7-9, with a possible D match to TRBD1 (5 bases). Trimming pared 6 bases from V and 4 bases from J, leaving 22 bases between. CDR3 length: 18 residues. Germline CDR1 SEHNR, CDR2 FQNEAQ (reference sequence). CDR3: CASSPTGGTTAYNSPLHF. For the CDR3, the DNA is TGTGCCAGCAGTCCAACCGGGGGGACGACCGCTTATAATTCACCCCTCCACTTT.

The rearrangement links TRBV18 to TRBJ1-4; possibly TRBD1 for D (5 bases). Germline V gene data show CDR1 as KGHSH and CDR2 as LQKENI. V lost 3 bases and J lost 5, with 10 bases in between. This CDR3 has 14 amino acids. The DNA for the CDR3 is TGTGCCAGCTCACCGAATAGGGGAAATGAAAAACTGTTTTTT. Its translation is CASSPNRGNEKLFF.

V gene TRBV7-8 combines with J gene TRBJ1-1; a weak D match, TRBD1 (6 bases). CDR1 is SGHVS, CDR2 FQNEAQ, per germline. This CDR3 contains 14 residues. The V gene lost 5 bases and the J gene lost 5 bases, with 15 bases spanning the gap. The CDR3 loop reads CASSPRNRDTEAFF. As DNA, the CDR3 is TGTGCCAGCAGCCCCCGCAACAGGGATACTGAAGCTTTCTTT.

This rearrangement joins TRBV19 to TRBJ2-7; maybe TRBD2 (6 bases). This CDR3 region has 15 residues. CDR1 and CDR2 (germline): LNHDA, SQIVND (reference sequence). V was pared by 5 bases and J by 3 bases, with 17 bases between. The CDR3 nucleotides are TGTGCCAGTAGTCCTAGCGCCCGAGGGAACTACGAGCAGTACTTC. As protein: CASSPSARGNYEQYF.

The gene calls are TRBV7-3 and TRBJ2-7, with 9 nucleotides matching TRBD2. CDR1 and CDR2 from the germline V gene are SGHTA and FQGTGA. This CDR3 is built from 15 residues. Trimming took 3 bases from V and 1 from J; bases not matched to a gene: 4. The CDR3 coding sequence is TGTGCCAGCAGCTTGGGCGGGGGGGCATCCTACGAGCAGTACTTC. Residues: CASSLGGGASYEQYF.

The chain is built from TRBV5-6 and TRBJ1-1; 7 bases map to TRBD1. The CDR3 consists of 14 residues. Germline V gene lookup returns CDR1 SGHDT and CDR2 YYEEEE. J was trimmed by 2 bases and V by 6 bases; bases with no gene match: 7. The CDR3 bases are TGTGCCAGCAAAAACAGGGGCCAAAACACTGAAGCTTTCTTT. This gives the protein CASKNRGQNTEAFF. Supplemented by reference TRBV5-6 and TRBJ1-1, the full variable domain reads DAGVTQSPTHLIKTRGQQVTLRCSPKSGHDTVSWYQQALGQGPQFIFQYYEEEERQRGNFPDRFSGHQFPNYSSELNVNALLLGDSALYLCASKNRGQNTEAFFGQGTRLTVV.

The chain employs TRBV9 and TRBJ2-1; 7 bases match TRBD2. The CDR3 covers 13 residues. Trimming cost V 5 bases and J 5 bases; bases outside gene matches: 4. Germline-derived CDR1 and CDR2 are SGDLS and YYNGEE. The CDR3 DNA reads as TGTGCCAGCAGACCCGGGACTAACAATGAGCAGTTCTTC. It specifies CASRPGTNNEQFF.

This rearrangement joins TRBV27 to TRBJ2-7, with 7 nucleotides matching TRBD2. This CDR3 comprises 12 residues. Germline V CDR1 and CDR2: MNHEY, SMNVEV (reference sequence). J gave up 6 bases and V 5 bases, and 4 bases lay outside the gene matches. The CDR3 DNA follows: TGTGCCAGCAGTCCCCCGGGGGGCGAGCAGTACTTC. It yields the protein CASSPPGGEQYF.

This clone occurred once. The chain uses TRBV6-1 and TRBJ2-7, with 8 bases matching TRBD1. Per germline, CDR1 MNHNS and CDR2 SASEGT. After removal of 6 bases from V and 0 bases from J, the junction contained 7 bases not matched to a gene. This CDR3 contains 15 residues. The CDR3 region has the DNA TGTGCCAGCAGCCGGACAGGGCAGGACTCCTACGAGCAGTACTTC. Protein sequence: CASSRTGQDSYEQYF.

The V and J genes are TRBV20-1 and TRBJ1-1; D is unclear. This CDR3 comprises 11 residues. The V and J ends lost 5 bases and 0 bases respectively, with 4 bases between them. Germline CDR1 and CDR2: DFQATT and SNEGSKA (reference sequence). The CDR3 reads CSAWLNTEAFF. The CDR3, as DNA: TGCAGTGCTTGGCTGAACACTGAAGCTTTCTTT.

V and J are TRBV2 and TRBJ2-4; 7 bases line up with TRBD2. This CDR3 contains 16 residues. CDR1 is SNHLY and CDR2 is FYNNEI in the germline V gene. Germline trimming cut 1 base from V and 6 bases from J; bases unmatched to any gene: 9. The CDR3 DNA sequence: TGTGCCAGCAGTGAAGAAGGGGCGGGGGTTTCAAACATTCAGTACTTC. Translating it yields CASSEEGAGVSNIQYF.

The CDR3 sequence: CASSRAGDSQPQHF. The CDR3 DNA follows: TGTGCCAGCAGCCGAGCGGGAGATAGTCAGCCCCAGCATTTT. The rearrangement joins TRBV5-6 to TRBJ1-5; no clear D gene. The CDR3 is made up of 14 amino acids. The germline gives CDR1 SGHDT, CDR2 YYEEEE. The germline V and J ends were trimmed by 4 bases and 6 bases, with 14 bases remaining between them.

The sample holds a few counts of this clone. The CDR3 sequence is CASMTRPYYGYTF. As DNA, the CDR3 is TGCGCCAGCATGACCAGGCCCTACTATGGCTACACCTTC. V gene TRBV10-2 combines with J gene TRBJ1-2, with no clear D. V was cut by 7 bases and J by 3 bases, with 12 bases left in between. The CDR3 sequence is 13 residues long. The germline gives CDR1 WSHSY, CDR2 SAAADI.

This clone was detected only once. The chain combines TRBV13 with TRBJ1-1; TRBD1 aligns across 10 bases. Per germline, CDR1 PRHDT and CDR2 FYEKMQ (reference sequence). The CDR3 runs to 16 residues. V lost 0 bases and J lost 5; bases outside the gene matches: 6. CDR3 residues: CASSLGAGQGMTEAFF. As DNA, the CDR3 is TGTGCCAGCAGCTTAGGCGCGGGACAGGGGATGACTGAAGCTTTCTTT.

J is TRBJ1-3 and V is TRBV7-3; possible D gene TRBD1, 6 bases. Trimming pared 5 bases from V and 0 bases from J, leaving 14 bases between. The CDR3 consists of 16 residues. Germline lookup yields CDR1 SGHTA and CDR2 FQGTGA. CDR3 bases: TGTGCCAGCAGCCCCGGGGGGGCTCCCTCTGGAAACACCATATATTTT. It codes for CASSPGGAPSGNTIYF.

The chain carries TRBV11-2 and TRBJ1-4, with D tentatively TRBD1 (6 bases). CDR1 SGHAT and CDR2 FQNNGV come from the germline V gene. V shed 5 bases and J shed 8 bases, with 9 bases lying between them. CDR3 length: 12 amino acids. CDR3 residues: CASSEQGEKLFF. The CDR3 DNA reads TGTGCCAGCAGCGAACAGGGAGAAAAACTGTTTTTT. Full variable domain (missing parts from reference TRBV11-2 and TRBJ1-4): EAGVAQSPRYKIIEKRQSVAFWCNPISGHATLYWYQQILGQGPKLLIQFQNNGVVDDSQLPKDRFSAERLKGVDSTLKIQPAKLEDSAVYLCASSEQGEKLFFGSGTQLSVL.

This sequence joins TRBV28 and TRBJ1-1, with no clear D. V was pared by 4 bases and J by 3 bases, with 6 bases between. Germline assignment: CDR1 MDHEN and CDR2 SYDVKM. The CDR3 spans 12 residues. CDR3 loop: CASSWRYTEAFF. The CDR3 region has the DNA TGTGCCAGCAGTTGGCGGTACACTGAAGCTTTCTTT.

This chain uses TRBV6-4 with TRBJ2-2; TRBD2 aligns across 11 bases. Germline V gene data show CDR1 as MRHNA and CDR2 as SNTAGT. V was pared by 3 bases and J by 4 bases, with 1 base of the junction left unmatched. The CDR3 covers 15 residues. DNA of the CDR3: TGTGCCAGCAGTGAGACTAGCGGGGCCACCGGGGAGCTGTTTTTT. Protein sequence: CASSETSGATGELFF.

The chain has TRBV19 and TRBJ1-5; 11 positions match TRBD1. Unmatched junction bases numbered 2, after V lost 3 bases and J lost 1 base. The CDR3 covers 16 residues. From germline, CDR1 is LNHDA and CDR2 SQIVND (reference sequence). The chain's CDR3 is CASSMGQGVSNQPQHF. The CDR3 DNA reads as TGTGCCAGTAGTATGGGACAGGGGGTGAGCAATCAGCCCCAGCATTTT. Together with reference TRBV19 and TRBJ1-5, the CDR3 gives the full variable domain: DGGITQSPKYLFRKEGQNVTLSCEQNLNHDAMYWYRQDPGQGLRLIYYSQIVNDFQKGDIAEGYSVSREKKESFPLTVTSAQKNPTAFYLCASSMGQGVSNQPQHFGDGTRLSIL.

V usage is TRBV18 and J usage is TRBJ2-7; 16 bases fit TRBD2. In germline, CDR1 is KGHSH, CDR2 LQKENI. Trimming took 6 bases from V and 7 from J; bases not matched to a gene: 9. The CDR3 runs to 16 residues. CDR3 loop: CASSLAGLAGGQEQYF. The CDR3 nucleotides are TGTGCCAGCTCCCTGGCGGGACTAGCGGGGGGGCAGGAGCAGTACTTC.